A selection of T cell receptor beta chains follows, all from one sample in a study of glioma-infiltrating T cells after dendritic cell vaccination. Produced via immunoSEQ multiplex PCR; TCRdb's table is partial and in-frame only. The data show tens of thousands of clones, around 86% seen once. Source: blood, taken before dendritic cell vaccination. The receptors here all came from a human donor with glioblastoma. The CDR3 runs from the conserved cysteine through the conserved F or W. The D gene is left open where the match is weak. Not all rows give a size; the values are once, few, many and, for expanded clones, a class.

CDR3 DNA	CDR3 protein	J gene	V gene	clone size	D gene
TGTGCCAGCAGCTTGAAGACAGGGTCAAATGAAAAACTGTTTTTT	CASSLKTGSNEKLFF	TRBJ1-4	TRBV5-4	-	TRBD1
TGTGCCAGCAGCGTAGGATGGGACATGAGTCCTTTCTTC	CASSVGWDMSPFF	TRBJ2-1	TRBV9	-	-
TGTGCCAGCAATCCGACAGGGGGCGCAACTAATGAAAAACTGTTTTTT	CASNPTGGATNEKLFF	TRBJ1-4	TRBV28	-	TRBD1
TGTGCCTGGAGTGTTTACCAGGGATACGAGCAGTACTTC	CAWSVYQGYEQYF	TRBJ2-7	TRBV30	-	-
TGTGCCAGCAGGGAGACAGGCCCCACCTATGGCTACACCTTC	CASRETGPTYGYTF	TRBJ1-2	TRBV2	-	-
TGTGCCAGCAGTCCGGGCCCGGGACAGGGATGGGGGGGTAATTCACCCCTCCACTTT	CASSPGPGQGWGGNSPLHF	TRBJ1-6	TRBV27	-	TRBD1
TGTGCCAGTAGTATATCCCAGGGTCCGGGTCAGCCCCAGCATTTT	CASSISQGPGQPQHF	TRBJ1-5	TRBV19	-	-
TGCAGCGTTGAAGATCTCGGGAGGGGGAGAAAGGACACTGAAGCTTTCTTT	CSVEDLGRGRKDTEAFF	TRBJ1-1	TRBV29-1	-	-
TGTGCCAGCAGTGAAGCTGGGGGACAGGGGCCAGATACGCAGTATTTT	CASSEAGGQGPDTQYF	TRBJ2-3	TRBV6-1	-	TRBD1
TGTGCCATCAGTGAGCGGCCGGGACAGGGGGCTGAAGCTTTCTTT	CAISERPGQGAEAFF	TRBJ1-1	TRBV10-3	-	TRBD1
TGTGCCAGCAGCTTGGAGGGACTAGCGGGGATGGGCCCAGAGACCCAGTACTTC	CASSLEGLAGMGPETQYF	TRBJ2-5	TRBV5-5	once	TRBD2
TGTGCCAGCAGGACAGGGGGGAATTCACCCCTCCACTTT	CASRTGGNSPLHF	TRBJ1-6	TRBV6-5	-	TRBD1
TGTGCCAGCAGTAAAGACTCAGGGGGGCAGTACTTC	CASSKDSGGQYF	TRBJ2-7	TRBV6-6	-	TRBD1
TGTGCCAGCAGTGAGTCGGTGGGGACAGAGTATGAAAAACTGTTTTTT	CASSESVGTEYEKLFF	TRBJ1-4	TRBV25-1	-	TRBD1
TGTGCCAGCAGAACCCACGTGGGCGGGAGGCCCTCCTCCTACGAGCAGTACTTC	CASRTHVGGRPSSYEQYF	TRBJ2-7	TRBV27	-	TRBD2
TGTGCCAGTAGTATCAGTCTGGCCTCCTACAATGAGCAGTTCTTC	CASSISLASYNEQFF	TRBJ2-1	TRBV19	few	-
TGTGCCAGCAGCTTGAACAGGGGGGTCGGTGAGACCCAGTACTTC	CASSLNRGVGETQYF	TRBJ2-5	TRBV7-7	-	TRBD1
TGTGCCAGCAGTTTATTAGCGGACCAAGAGACCCAGTACTTC	CASSLLADQETQYF	TRBJ2-5	TRBV27	-	-
TGTGCCAGCAGCTCTCTGCCTAACAGGGGTTTCGGGGACGAGCAGTACTTC	CASSSLPNRGFGDEQYF	TRBJ2-7	TRBV5-6	-	TRBD1
TGTGCCAGCAGTGAATTCCTTGAGACAGGCGGTTACAATGAGCAGTTCTTC	CASSEFLETGGYNEQFF	TRBJ2-1	TRBV25-1	-	-
TGTGCCAGCAGTGCAAGGGACTGGGAGCAGTACTTC	CASSARDWEQYF	TRBJ2-7	TRBV2	-	-
TGTGCCAGCACCCCAACGATAGAGCCCCAGCATTTT	CASTPTIEPQHF	TRBJ1-5	TRBV28	-	-
TGTGCCAGCAGCGTAGAGGGACACAGGGGACTCCAAGAGACCCAGTACTTC	CASSVEGHRGLQETQYF	TRBJ2-5	TRBV9	-	-